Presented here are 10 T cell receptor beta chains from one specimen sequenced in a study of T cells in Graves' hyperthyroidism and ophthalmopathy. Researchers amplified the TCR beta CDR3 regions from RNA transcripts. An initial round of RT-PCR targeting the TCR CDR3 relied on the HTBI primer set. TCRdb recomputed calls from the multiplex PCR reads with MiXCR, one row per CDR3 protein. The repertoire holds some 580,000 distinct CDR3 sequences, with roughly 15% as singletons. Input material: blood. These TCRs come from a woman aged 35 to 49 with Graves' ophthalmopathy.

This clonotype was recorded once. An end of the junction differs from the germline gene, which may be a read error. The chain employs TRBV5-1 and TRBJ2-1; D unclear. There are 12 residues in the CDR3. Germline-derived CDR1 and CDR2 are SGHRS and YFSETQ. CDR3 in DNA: TGCGCCAGCAGCTTCCCAGAAAATGAGCAGTCCTTC. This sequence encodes CASSFPENEQSF.

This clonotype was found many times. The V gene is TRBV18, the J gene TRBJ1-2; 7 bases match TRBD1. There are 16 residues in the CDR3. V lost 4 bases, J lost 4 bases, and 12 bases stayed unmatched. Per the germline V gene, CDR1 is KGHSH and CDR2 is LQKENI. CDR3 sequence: CASSLSSSGQTYGYTF. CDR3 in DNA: TGTGCCAGCTCACTATCCTCCTCGGGACAGACCTATGGCTACACCTTC.

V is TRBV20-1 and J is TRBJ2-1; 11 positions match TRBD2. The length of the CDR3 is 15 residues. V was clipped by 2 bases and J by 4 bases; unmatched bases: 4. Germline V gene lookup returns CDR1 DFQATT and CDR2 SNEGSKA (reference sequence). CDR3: CSARPTSGGYNEQFF. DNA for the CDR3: TGCAGTGCTAGACCCACTAGCGGGGGTTACAATGAGCAGTTCTTC.

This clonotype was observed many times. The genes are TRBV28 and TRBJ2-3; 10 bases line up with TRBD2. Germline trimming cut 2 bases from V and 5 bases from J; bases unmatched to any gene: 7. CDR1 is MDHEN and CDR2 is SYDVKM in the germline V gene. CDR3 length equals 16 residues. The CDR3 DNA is TGTGCCAGCAGTTTACGCTCCCCTAGCGGGAGAGATACGCAGTATTTT. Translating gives CASSLRSPSGRDTQYF.

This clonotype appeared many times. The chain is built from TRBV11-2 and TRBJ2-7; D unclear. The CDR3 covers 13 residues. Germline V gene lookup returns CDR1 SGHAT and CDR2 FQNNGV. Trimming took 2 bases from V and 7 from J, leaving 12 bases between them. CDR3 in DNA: TGTGCCAGCAGCTTACGCCCGGGCGAGGAGCAGTACTTC. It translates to CASSLRPGEEQYF.

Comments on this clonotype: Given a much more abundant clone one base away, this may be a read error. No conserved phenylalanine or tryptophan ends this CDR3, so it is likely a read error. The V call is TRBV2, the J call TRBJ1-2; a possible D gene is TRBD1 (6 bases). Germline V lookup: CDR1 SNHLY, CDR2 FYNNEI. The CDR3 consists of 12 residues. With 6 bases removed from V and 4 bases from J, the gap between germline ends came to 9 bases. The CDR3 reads CASRGDTYGYTL. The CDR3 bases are TGTGCCAGCAGAGGGGACACCTATGGCTACACCCTC.

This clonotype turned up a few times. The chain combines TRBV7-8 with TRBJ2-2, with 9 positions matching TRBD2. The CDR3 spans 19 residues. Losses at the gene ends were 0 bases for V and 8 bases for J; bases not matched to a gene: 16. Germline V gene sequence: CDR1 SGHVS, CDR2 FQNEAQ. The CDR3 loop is CASSLAHRQLAGRRGELFF. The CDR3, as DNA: TGTGCCAGCAGCTTAGCCCACCGCCAGCTAGCGGGGCGCCGGGGGGAGCTGTTTTTT.

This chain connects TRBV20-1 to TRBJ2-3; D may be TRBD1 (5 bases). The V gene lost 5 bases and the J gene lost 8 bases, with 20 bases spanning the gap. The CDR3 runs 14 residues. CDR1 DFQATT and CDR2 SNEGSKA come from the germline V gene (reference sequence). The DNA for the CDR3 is TGCAGTGCTCCCCCCAATGGGGCTAGTGGTACGCAGTATTTT. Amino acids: CSAPPNGASGTQYF.

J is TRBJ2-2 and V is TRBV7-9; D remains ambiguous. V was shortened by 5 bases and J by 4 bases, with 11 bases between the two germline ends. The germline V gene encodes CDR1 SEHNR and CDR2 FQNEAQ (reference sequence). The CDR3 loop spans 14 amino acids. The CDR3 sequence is CASSPVWSTGELFF. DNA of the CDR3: TGTGCCAGCAGCCCTGTTTGGTCCACCGGGGAGCTGTTTTTT.

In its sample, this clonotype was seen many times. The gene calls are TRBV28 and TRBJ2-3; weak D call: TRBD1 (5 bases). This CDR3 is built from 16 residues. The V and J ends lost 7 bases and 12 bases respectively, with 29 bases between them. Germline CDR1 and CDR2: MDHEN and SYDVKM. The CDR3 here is CASNPPPVAGSGPQYF. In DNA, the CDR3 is TGTGCCAGCAACCCACCTCCAGTAGCAGGGTCTGGTCCCCAGTATTTT.